These T cell receptor beta chains were read from a single sample in a study of cytomegalovirus exposure and HLA in healthy donors. Using immunoSEQ multiplex PCR, the repertoire was profiled, and TCRdb retains in-frame clones only, with some absent. The sample has 150,000 or so clones; about 84% are singletons. Input material: PBMCs. The receptors were gathered from a man over 45 in good health and CMV-seronegative. The CDR3 runs from the conserved cysteine through the conserved F or W. The D gene is left open where the match is weak. Expanded clones are given a class, and other clones once, few, many or no size at all.

>NA|NA|TRBJ1-1|TRBV7-9
TGTGCCAGCAGCTCACAGGGTGGCACTGAAGCTTTCTTT
CASSSQGGTEAFF
>NA|NA|TRBJ1-1|TRBV11-3
TGTGCCAGCAGCTTAGATTCTGTGGGAGGGACTGAAGCTTTCTTT
CASSLDSVGGTEAFF
>few|TRBD2|TRBJ2-1|TRBV18
TGTGCCAGCTCACCCGATAGCGGGGGGGTTCTTGAGCAGTTCTTC
CASSPDSGGVLEQFF
>NA|NA|TRBJ1-5|TRBV7-9
TGTGCCCGATACCTTCTGGGACAACATAGCAATCAGCCCCAGCATTTT
CARYLLGQHSNQPQHF
>NA|NA|TRBJ2-7|TRBV30
TGTGCCTGGAGTACAACCACCTACAGGGTCACCTACGAGCAGTACTTC
CAWSTTTYRVTYEQYF
>NA|TRBD2|TRBJ2-5|TRBV4-2
TGTGCCAGCAGCCAAGATCACGGTCTAGCGGGGGGAACCCAGTACTTC
CASSQDHGLAGGTQYF
>NA|TRBD1|TRBJ1-2|TRBV5-1
TGCGCCAGCAGCTTGGGCCAGGGGGATTATGGCTACACCTTC
CASSLGQGDYGYTF
>NA|NA|TRBJ2-4|TRBV14
TGTGCCAGCAGCCAAGCCGGACTCCATCGTGGGGACATTCAGTACTTC
CASSQAGLHRGDIQYF
>NA|NA|TRBJ1-2|TRBV5-6
TGTGCCAGCAGCTTGGACAGGGTGAGCTATGGCTACACCTTC
CASSLDRVSYGYTF
>NA|TRBD2|TRBJ2-2|TRBV12-5
TGTGCTAGTGGTCTATCTAGCGGCACCGGGGAGCTGTTTTTT
CASGLSSGTGELFF
>NA|NA|TRBJ2-1|TRBV5-1
TGCGCCAGCAGCTTGGAAGTCGGCAGGGGAATCTCCTACAATGAGCAGTTCTTC
CASSLEVGRGISYNEQFF